The 26 T cell receptor beta chains listed next were all sequenced from one sample in a study of siplizumab effects on memory and regulatory T cells. Here immunoSEQ multiplex PCR was the method, and the copy in TCRdb shows in-frame clones only, minus some. Of 50,000 to 70,000 clones listed, around 96% are singletons. The sample comprised naive CD8+ T cells sorted from blood. The receptors originated from a human donor in good health.

The chain is built from TRBV30 and TRBJ2-5; perhaps TRBD2 as D (7 bases). This CDR3 region has 15 residues. Germline V gene data show CDR1 as GTSNPN and CDR2 as SVGIG (reference sequence). The ends were cut back, 4 bases at V and 3 bases at J, with 18 bases in the middle. The DNA of the CDR3 is TGTGCCTGGACCTCTGTGGGGGGGGCCGAAGAGACCCAGTACTTC. Translation gives CAWTSVGGAEETQYF.

The chain recombines TRBV19 with TRBJ1-4, with 7 bases lining up with TRBD1. Germline lookup yields CDR1 LNHDA and CDR2 SQIVND (reference sequence). The CDR3 contains 15 residues. The trim removed 4 bases at V and 8 bases at J, leaving 10 bases unmatched. CDR3 DNA: TGTGCCAGTAGTAGACCAGGGGGAGTATGGGAAAAACTGTTTTTT. Its translation: CASSRPGGVWEKLFF.

The V call is TRBV28, the J call TRBJ2-1, with TRBD2 identical over 9 bases. This CDR3 is 18 amino acids long. V lost 4 bases, J lost 4 bases, and 14 bases stayed unmatched. The germline V gene has CDR1 MDHEN and CDR2 SYDVKM. This CDR3 reads CASSSPPLAGALYNEQFF. For the CDR3, the DNA is TGTGCCAGCAGTTCCCCCCCCTTAGCGGGGGCCCTTTACAATGAGCAGTTCTTC.

The V gene is TRBV27, the J gene TRBJ1-5, with no clear D. The CDR3 spans 13 residues. Germline values: CDR1 MNHEY, CDR2 SMNVEV (reference sequence). V dropped 1 base and J dropped 9 bases, with 10 bases sitting between them. CDR3 sequence (DNA): TGTGCCAGCAGTTTATGGGATTTAGGGCCCCAGCATTTT. It specifies CASSLWDLGPQHF.

The V call is TRBV7-6, the J call TRBJ1-2; no clear D gene. CDR3 size: 16 residues. V was clipped by 5 bases and J by 5 bases, with 21 bases between them. The germline V gene has CDR1 SGHVS and CDR2 FNYEAQ. The chain's CDR3 is CASSHETGPTRYGYTF. The CDR3 DNA follows: TGTGCCAGCAGCCACGAAACCGGGCCGACCCGATATGGCTACACCTTC.

The genes are TRBV7-7 and TRBJ2-2; TRBD2 agrees at 11 bases. V shed 6 bases, J shed 1 base, and the junction held 7 bases outside the gene matches. Germline V gives CDR1 SSHAT, CDR2 FNYEAQ (reference sequence). The CDR3 runs to 17 residues. The CDR3: CASSTTSGAQNTGELFF. In DNA, the CDR3 is TGTGCCAGCAGTACGACTAGCGGGGCCCAGAACACCGGGGAGCTGTTTTTT. The full variable domain, in which reference TRBV7-7 and TRBJ2-2 provide the parts outside the CDR3, is GAGVSQSPRYKVTKRGQDVTLRCDPISSHATLYWYQQALGQGPEFLTYFNYEAQPDKSGLPSDRFSAERPEGSISTLTIQRTEQRDSAMYRCASSTTSGAQNTGELFFGEGSRLTVL.

The genes are TRBV30 and TRBJ1-5; D is perhaps TRBD1 (6 bases). Trimming pared 3 bases from V and 3 bases from J, leaving 12 bases between. Germline assignment: CDR1 GTSNPN and CDR2 SVGIG (reference sequence). The CDR3 is 14 residues long. The CDR3 reads CAWSGTSSNQPQHF. As DNA, the CDR3 is TGTGCCTGGAGCGGGACATCGTCCAATCAGCCCCAGCATTTT.

V and J are TRBV4-1 and TRBJ2-1; D might be TRBD1 (6 bases). Germline V lookup: CDR1 MGHRA, CDR2 YSYEKL. V shed 2 bases and J shed 0 bases, with 14 bases lying between them. This CDR3 is built from 17 residues. CDR3 sequence reads: CASSQWSGQTSYNEQFF. The CDR3 coding sequence is TGCGCCAGCAGCCAATGGTCTGGACAGACCTCCTACAATGAGCAGTTCTTC.

The chain is built from TRBV1 and TRBJ2-7; TRBD1 is the table's D call, not checked against the DNA. TRBV1 is a recognized pseudogene. CDR3 length equals 15 residues. CDR3 bases: TGCACCAGCAGCCAAGCCGGGACACCCTACTACGAGCAGTACTTC. This translates into CTSSQAGTPYYEQYF.

The CDR3 loop reads CATSRERAGANVLTF. The CDR3 nucleotides read TGTGCCACCAGCAGAGAAAGGGCCGGGGCCAACGTCCTGACTTTC. The chain uses TRBV15 and TRBJ2-6; D remains unclear. Trimming shortened V by 0 bases and J by 4 bases, and 7 bases separated the two germline ends. Per germline, CDR1 LNHNV and CDR2 YYDKDF (reference sequence). The CDR3 covers 15 residues.

The gene calls are TRBV6-1 and TRBJ2-3, with a tentative D call TRBD1 (6 bases). V lost 4 bases and J lost 5, with 7 bases in between. The CDR3 has 12 residues. CDR1 and CDR2 from the germline V gene are MNHNS and SASEGT. The CDR3 region has the DNA TGTGCCAGCAGTGTAGGGGGAGATACGCAGTATTTT. Translated, it gives CASSVGGDTQYF.

The chain has TRBV29-1 and TRBJ1-2; TRBD1 matches at 7 bases. The germline V gene has CDR1 SQVTM and CDR2 ANQGSEA. CDR3 length: 13 residues. Trimming cost V 3 bases and J 4 bases; bases outside gene matches: 5. The CDR3 region is CSVEETGSYGYTF. Here the CDR3 DNA reads TGCAGCGTTGAGGAGACAGGGAGCTATGGCTACACCTTC.

The chain couples TRBV6-1 to TRBJ2-7, with D possibly being TRBD2 (5 bases). Germline lookup yields CDR1 MNHNS and CDR2 SASEGT. Trimming removed 3 bases from V and 5 bases from J, with 5 bases in between. This CDR3 is 11 amino acids long. CDR3 region: CASSDGDEQYF. The DNA of the CDR3 is TGTGCCAGCAGTGACGGGGACGAGCAGTACTTC.

The chain employs TRBV19 and TRBJ2-1; D not resolved. This CDR3 region has 18 residues. Per germline, CDR1 LNHDA and CDR2 SQIVND (reference sequence). Trimming took 5 bases from V and 0 from J, leaving 20 bases between them. CDR3 in amino acids: CASSFPSGGLDSYNEQFF. The CDR3 region has the DNA TGTGCCAGTAGTTTCCCGTCGGGCGGCCTTGACTCCTACAATGAGCAGTTCTTC. Using reference TRBV19 and TRBJ2-1 for the parts outside the CDR3, the full variable domain is DGGITQSPKYLFRKEGQNVTLSCEQNLNHDAMYWYRQDPGQGLRLIYYSQIVNDFQKGDIAEGYSVSREKKESFPLTVTSAQKNPTAFYLCASSFPSGGLDSYNEQFFGPGTRLTVL.

The chain carries TRBV5-1 and TRBJ2-4, with D perhaps matching TRBD2 (6 bases). V was cut by 2 bases and J by 11 bases, with 14 bases left in between. Germline CDR1 SGHRS, CDR2 YFSETQ. This CDR3 is 13 amino acids long. CDR3 in amino acids: CASSFDGTPVQYF. DNA of the CDR3: TGCGCCAGCAGCTTCGACGGGACTCCGGTTCAGTACTTC.

The chain joins TRBV5-4 to TRBJ1-3; 8 nucleotides align to TRBD1. With 3 bases clipped from V and 5 bases from J, the junction kept 7 bases outside the gene matches. Germline assignment: CDR1 SGHNT and CDR2 YYREEE (reference sequence). The CDR3 length is 15 residues. The CDR3 DNA is TGTGCCAGCAGCTCGCAGGGGGCTGGTCGAAACACCATATATTTT. Encoded protein: CASSSQGAGRNTIYF.

Comment on this clone: This specimen includes other DNA sequences encoding the same CDR3. The J gene is TRBJ2-7, the V gene TRBV27, with TRBD1 identical over 8 bases. Germline V lookup: CDR1 MNHEY, CDR2 SMNVEV (reference sequence). The trim removed 0 bases at V and 0 bases at J, leaving 1 base unmatched. This CDR3 spans 15 amino acids. The CDR3 DNA sequence: TGTGCCAGCAGTTTATCAGGGACAGGCTCCTACGAGCAGTACTTC. It yields the protein CASSLSGTGSYEQYF.

The CDR3 bases are TGCAGCGTTGAAGATCTTGGACAGGTCACAGATACGCAGTATTTT. Translation: CSVEDLGQVTDTQYF. The chain uses TRBV29-1 and TRBJ2-3; 7 nucleotides agree with TRBD1. The CDR3 covers 15 residues. Unmatched junction bases numbered 5, after V lost 0 bases and J lost 2 bases. CDR1 and CDR2 from the germline V gene are SQVTM and ANQGSEA.

The rearrangement uses TRBV7-2 and TRBJ2-7; 7 bases fit TRBD2. Looked up from germline, CDR1 is SGHTA and CDR2 is FQGNSA. This CDR3 has 15 residues. Losses at the gene ends were 1 base for V and 0 bases for J; bases not matched to a gene: 3. The CDR3 DNA reads as TGTGCCAGCAGCTTAGGTGGCGGGAGCTCCTACGAGCAGTACTTC. Translation gives CASSLGGGSSYEQYF.

J is TRBJ2-1 and V is TRBV29-1; 10 bases align to TRBD2. Germline V gene sequence: CDR1 SQVTM, CDR2 ANQGSEA. The trim removed 0 bases at V and 8 bases at J, leaving 7 bases unmatched. The CDR3 sequence is 15 residues long. CDR3 amino acids: CSVEDESGGAYEQFF. In nucleotides, the CDR3 is TGCAGCGTTGAAGATGAGAGCGGGGGGGCTTATGAGCAGTTCTTC.

The rearrangement uses TRBV6-5 and TRBJ2-1; TRBD2 matches 15 bases. The V gene end was trimmed by 3 bases and the J gene end by 8 bases; junction bases not matched to a gene: 2. The CDR3 runs to 15 residues. Germline values: CDR1 MNHEY, CDR2 SVGAGI. Written as DNA, the CDR3 is TGTGCCAGCAGTTATCGGACTAGCGGGGGGGATGAGCAGTTCTTC. This sequence encodes CASSYRTSGGDEQFF.

This chain uses TRBV11-2 with TRBJ2-1; either TRBD1 or TRBD2 may supply D (6 bases each). The CDR3 contains 17 residues. V was shortened by 5 bases and J by 5 bases, with 22 bases between the two germline ends. Per the germline V gene, CDR1 is SGHAT and CDR2 is FQNNGV. In DNA form, the CDR3 reads TGTGCCAGCAGCACGAAGGGGGGCGGGTCTTACAACAATGAGCAGTTCTTC. Translation: CASSTKGGGSYNNEQFF.

The chain links TRBV5-5 to TRBJ2-7; D uncertain. Per the germline V gene, CDR1 is SGHKS and CDR2 is YYEKEE (reference sequence). V lost 4 bases and J lost 1, with 9 bases in between. The CDR3 length is 13 residues. The CDR3 region is CASSPDSSYEQYF. In DNA form, the CDR3 reads TGTGCCAGCAGCCCCGATTCTTCCTACGAGCAGTACTTC.

Concerning this clone itself: A read error may produce the germline difference seen at one junction end. The same CDR3 is also encoded by other DNA sequences in this sample. This chain uses TRBV5-1 with TRBJ1-1; 7 bases match TRBD1. The CDR3 is 18 amino acids. The V gene's germline CDR1 is SGHRS and CDR2 YFSETQ. CDR3 region: CASSLDGGQPELNTEAFF. The CDR3 DNA reads as TGCGCCAGCAGCTTGGATGGGGGACAGCCCGAACTAAACACTGAAGCCTTCTTT.

The count of this clone is one. V and J are TRBV7-3 and TRBJ2-7, with 8 positions matching TRBD2. Per germline, CDR1 SGHTA and CDR2 FQGTGA. This CDR3 comprises 13 residues. With V trimmed by 2 bases and J by 3 bases, 0 bases remained unmatched. The CDR3 DNA is TGTGCCAGCAGCTTAGCGGGGGGCTACGAGCAGTACTTC. It encodes CASSLAGGYEQYF. The variable domain in full, with the rest retrieved from reference TRBV7-3 and TRBJ2-7, is GAGVSQTPSNKVTEKGKYVELRCDPISGHTALYWYRQSLGQGPEFLIYFQGTGAADDSGLPNDRFFAVRPEGSVSTLKIQRTERGDSAVYLCASSLAGGYEQYFGPGTRLTVT.

The chain combines TRBV5-4 with TRBJ1-1, with D perhaps TRBD1 (6 bases). The germline CDR1 and CDR2 sequences are SGHNT and YYREEE (reference sequence). This CDR3 contains 14 residues. V was trimmed by 4 bases and J by 4 bases, leaving 14 bases between them. The CDR3 loop is CASSLQGVVTEAFF. CDR3 in DNA: TGTGCCAGCAGCCTACAGGGCGTAGTCACTGAAGCTTTCTTT.